This section outlines one T cell receptor beta chain sequence together with its context. Antigen: not known. Template switching created a universal primer site, and the cDNA included unique molecular identifiers. TCRdb passed the 5' RACE reads through MiXCR, listing each CDR3 protein once. The table shows about 720,000 distinct CDR3 sequences, with around 8.6% occurring only once. This CDR3 spans 15 amino acids. The germline CDR1 and CDR2 sequences are SGHTA and FQGNSA. The ends were cut back, 5 bases at V and 3 bases at J, with 15 bases in the middle. With no exceptions, donors were healthy Caucasians. The data were taken from a study of identical twins. General study points: Cross-sectional statistics underpinned the conclusions; the same donors were not followed. In cord blood, abundant beta clonotypes had fewer insertions; memory showed no trend.

These sequences were also reported in another study, on yellow fever vaccine responses in identical twins.

Sequencing was performed on PBMCs. This receptor was obtained from a woman aged 18-29 years in good health. V and J are TRBV7-2 and TRBJ2-3; D is undetermined. The CDR3 nucleotides are TGTGCCAGCAGCGCTACAAAGGTCCGGACAGATACGCAGTATTTT. Translated: CASSATKVRTDTQYF.